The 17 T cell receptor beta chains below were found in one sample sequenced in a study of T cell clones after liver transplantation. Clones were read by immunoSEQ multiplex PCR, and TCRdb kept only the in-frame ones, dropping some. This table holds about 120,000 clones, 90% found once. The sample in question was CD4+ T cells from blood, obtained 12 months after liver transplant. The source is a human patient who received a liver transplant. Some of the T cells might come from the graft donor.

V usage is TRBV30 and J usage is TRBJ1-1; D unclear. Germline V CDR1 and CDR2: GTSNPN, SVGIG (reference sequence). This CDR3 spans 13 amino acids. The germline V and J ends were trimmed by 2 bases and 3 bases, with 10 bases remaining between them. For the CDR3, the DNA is TGTGCCTGGAGTTCCGCTGGATACACTGAAGCTTTCTTT. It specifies CAWSSAGYTEAFF.

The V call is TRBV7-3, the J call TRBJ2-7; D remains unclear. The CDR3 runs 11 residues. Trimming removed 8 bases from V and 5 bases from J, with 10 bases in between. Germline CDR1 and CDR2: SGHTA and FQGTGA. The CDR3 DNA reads TGTGCCAGCGCCGCCGTGGACGAGCAGTACTTC. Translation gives CASAAVDEQYF.

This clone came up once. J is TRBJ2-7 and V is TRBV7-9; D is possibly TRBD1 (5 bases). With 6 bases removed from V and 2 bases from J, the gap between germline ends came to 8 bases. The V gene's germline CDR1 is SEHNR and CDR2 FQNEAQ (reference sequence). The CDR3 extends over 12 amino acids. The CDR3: CASSRQPYEQYF. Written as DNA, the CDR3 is TGTGCCAGCAGTCGACAGCCCTACGAGCAGTACTTC.

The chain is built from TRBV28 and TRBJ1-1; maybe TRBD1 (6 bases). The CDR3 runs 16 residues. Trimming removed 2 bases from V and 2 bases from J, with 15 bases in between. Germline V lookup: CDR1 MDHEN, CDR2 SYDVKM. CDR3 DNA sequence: TGTGCCAGCAGTTTAGCAGGGGCGCTTGGTAACACTGAAGCTTTCTTT. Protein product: CASSLAGALGNTEAFF.

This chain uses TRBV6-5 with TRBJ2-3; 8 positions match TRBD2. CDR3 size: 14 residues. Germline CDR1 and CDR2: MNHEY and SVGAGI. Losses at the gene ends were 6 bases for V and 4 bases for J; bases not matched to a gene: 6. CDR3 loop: CASSPPGGADTQYF. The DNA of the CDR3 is TGTGCCAGCAGCCCACCCGGGGGGGCAGATACGCAGTATTTT.

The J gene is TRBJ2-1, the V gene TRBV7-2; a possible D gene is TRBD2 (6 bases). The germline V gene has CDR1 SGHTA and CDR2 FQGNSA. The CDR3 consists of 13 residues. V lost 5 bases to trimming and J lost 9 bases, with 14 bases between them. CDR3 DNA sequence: TGTGCCAGCAGCCCTTTCGGGGGTAGTGAGCAGTTCTTC. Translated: CASSPFGGSEQFF.

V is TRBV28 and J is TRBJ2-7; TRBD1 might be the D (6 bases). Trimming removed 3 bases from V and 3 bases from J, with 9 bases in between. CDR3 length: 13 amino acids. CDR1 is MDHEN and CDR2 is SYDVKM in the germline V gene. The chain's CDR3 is CASSFTGRYEQYF. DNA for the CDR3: TGTGCCAGCAGTTTCACAGGGCGCTACGAGCAGTACTTC.

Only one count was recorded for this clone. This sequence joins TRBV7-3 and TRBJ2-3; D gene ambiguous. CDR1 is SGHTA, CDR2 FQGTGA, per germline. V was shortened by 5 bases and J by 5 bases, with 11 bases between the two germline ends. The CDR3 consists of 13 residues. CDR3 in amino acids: CASSGAGGDTQYF. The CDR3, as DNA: TGTGCCAGCAGCGGAGCTGGTGGAGATACGCAGTATTTT.

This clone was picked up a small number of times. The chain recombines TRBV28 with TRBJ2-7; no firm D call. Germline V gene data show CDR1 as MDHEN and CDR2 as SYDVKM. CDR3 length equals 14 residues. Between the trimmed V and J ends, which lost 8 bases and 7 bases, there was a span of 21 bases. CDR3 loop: CASSVESAPEEQYF. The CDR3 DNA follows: TGTGCCAGCTCGGTGGAATCGGCCCCAGAGGAGCAGTACTTC.

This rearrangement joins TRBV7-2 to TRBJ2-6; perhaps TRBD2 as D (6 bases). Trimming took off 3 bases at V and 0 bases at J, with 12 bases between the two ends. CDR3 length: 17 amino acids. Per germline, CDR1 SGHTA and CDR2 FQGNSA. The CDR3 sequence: CASSFDSGFSGANVLTF. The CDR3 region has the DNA TGTGCCAGCAGCTTCGATAGCGGATTCTCTGGGGCCAACGTCCTGACTTTC.

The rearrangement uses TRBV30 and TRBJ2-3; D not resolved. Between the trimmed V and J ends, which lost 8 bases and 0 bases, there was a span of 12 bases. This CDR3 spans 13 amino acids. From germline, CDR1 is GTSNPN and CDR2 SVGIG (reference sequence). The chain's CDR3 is CAGVASSTDTQYF. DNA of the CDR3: TGTGCCGGGGTCGCCTCTAGCACAGATACGCAGTATTTT.

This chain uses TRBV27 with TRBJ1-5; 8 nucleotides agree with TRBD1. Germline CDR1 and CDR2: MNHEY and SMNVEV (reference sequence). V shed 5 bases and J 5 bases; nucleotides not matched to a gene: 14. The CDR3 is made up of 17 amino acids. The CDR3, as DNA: TGTGCCAGCAGTCCCAGGACAGGGATTGGGAGGGATCAGCCCCAGCATTTT. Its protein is CASSPRTGIGRDQPQHF.

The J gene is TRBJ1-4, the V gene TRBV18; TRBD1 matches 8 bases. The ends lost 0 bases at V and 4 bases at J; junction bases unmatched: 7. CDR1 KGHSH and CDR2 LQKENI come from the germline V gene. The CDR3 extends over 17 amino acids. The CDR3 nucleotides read TGTGCCAGCTCACCACCTAAAGGACAGGGCGTTAATGAAAAACTGTTTTTT. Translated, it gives CASSPPKGQGVNEKLFF.

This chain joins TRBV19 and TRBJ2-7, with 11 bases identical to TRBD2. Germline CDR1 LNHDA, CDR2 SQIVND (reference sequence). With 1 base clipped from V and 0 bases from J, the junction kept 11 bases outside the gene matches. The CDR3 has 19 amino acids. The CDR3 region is CASSIVLVTGTSGSYEQYF. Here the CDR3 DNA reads TGTGCCAGTAGTATAGTATTGGTCACAGGGACTAGCGGCTCCTACGAGCAGTACTTC.

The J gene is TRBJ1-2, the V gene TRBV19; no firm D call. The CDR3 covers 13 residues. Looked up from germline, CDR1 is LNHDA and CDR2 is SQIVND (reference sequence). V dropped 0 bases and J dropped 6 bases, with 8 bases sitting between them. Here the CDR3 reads CASSIDQSNGYTF. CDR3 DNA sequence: TGTGCCAGTAGTATAGATCAGTCTAATGGCTACACCTTC.

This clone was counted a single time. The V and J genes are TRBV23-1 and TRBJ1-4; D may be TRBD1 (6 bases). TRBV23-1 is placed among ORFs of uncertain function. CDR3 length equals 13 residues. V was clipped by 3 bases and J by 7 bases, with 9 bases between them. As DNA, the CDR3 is TGCGCCAGCAGTCAGCCGGGGGCTGAAAAACTGTTTTTT. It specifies CASSQPGAEKLFF.

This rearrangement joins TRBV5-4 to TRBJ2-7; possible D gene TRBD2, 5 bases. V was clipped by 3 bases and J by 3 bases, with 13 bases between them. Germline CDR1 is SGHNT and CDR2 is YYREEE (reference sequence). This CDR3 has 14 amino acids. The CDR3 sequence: CASSSSAESYEQYF. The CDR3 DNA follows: TGTGCCAGCAGCTCCTCAGCGGAAAGCTACGAGCAGTACTTC.